One and the same sample provided the 23 T cell receptor beta chains below, sequenced in a study of STAT5B mutations in CD4+ large granular lymphocyte leukemia. Here immunoSEQ multiplex PCR was the method, and the copy in TCRdb shows in-frame clones only, minus some. In the table there are fewer than 45,000 clones, around 75% of which are singletons. Sequenced: CD4+ T cells from blood buffy coats. These receptors all come from a human donor in good health.

The V and J genes are TRBV2 and TRBJ2-3; 10 nucleotides match TRBD1. Germline CDR1 is SNHLY and CDR2 is FYNNEI. The junction had 2 bases not matched to a gene; V was cut back by 6 bases and J by 2 bases. The CDR3 runs 14 residues. The CDR3 nucleotides read TGTGCCAGCAGGGACAGGGGGTCCACAGATACGCAGTATTTT. As protein: CASRDRGSTDTQYF.

V gene TRBV5-1 combines with J gene TRBJ1-3; no reliable D call. Germline CDR1 reads SGHRS; CDR2 reads YFSETQ. This CDR3 has 13 residues. The V gene lost 3 bases and the J gene lost 4 bases, with 8 bases spanning the gap. The CDR3 sequence is CASSSEQGNTIYF. DNA of the CDR3: TGCGCCAGCAGCTCAGAACAGGGAAACACCATATATTTT.

The rearrangement joins TRBV5-1 to TRBJ2-3; D is possibly TRBD1 (5 bases). The germline CDR1 and CDR2 sequences are SGHRS and YFSETQ. The V and J ends lost 1 base and 1 base respectively, with 7 bases between them. The CDR3 is 14 amino acids. The CDR3 here is CASSLRGGTDTQYF. CDR3 DNA sequence: TGCGCCAGCAGCTTGAGGGGCGGCACAGATACGCAGTATTTT.

The J gene is TRBJ2-7, the V gene TRBV7-9; 8 bases fit TRBD1. The V and J ends lost 5 bases and 7 bases, in that order; junction bases with no gene match: 10. Germline V gives CDR1 SEHNR, CDR2 FQNEAQ (reference sequence). This CDR3 comprises 14 residues. CDR3 sequence: CASSRMGTGGEQYF. The CDR3 DNA reads as TGTGCCAGCAGCCGTATGGGAACAGGGGGTGAGCAGTACTTC.

V is TRBV7-6 and J is TRBJ2-7; D is perhaps TRBD1 (5 bases). This CDR3 has 14 amino acids. V was trimmed by 1 base and J by 1 base, leaving 8 bases between them. In germline, CDR1 is SGHVS, CDR2 FNYEAQ. CDR3 DNA sequence: TGTGCCAGCAGCTTAGGCGACAGTTCCTACGAGCAGTACTTC. Its protein is CASSLGDSSYEQYF. The full variable domain, rest sourced from reference TRBV7-6 and TRBJ2-7, is GAGVSQSPRYKVTKRGQDVALRCDPISGHVSLYWYRQALGQGPEFLTYFNYEAQQDKSGLPNDRFSAERPEGSISTLTIQRTEQRDSAMYRCASSLGDSSYEQYFGPGTRLTVT.

The chain couples TRBV6-1 to TRBJ2-5; tentatively, D is TRBD1 (6 bases). Germline values: CDR1 MNHNS, CDR2 SASEGT. Deletions cut 6 bases from V and 5 bases from J, with 19 bases between. There are 15 residues in the CDR3. The CDR3 reads CASRRGQTVRETQYF. In nucleotides, the CDR3 is TGTGCCAGCAGAAGAGGACAGACTGTGCGGGAGACCCAGTACTTC.

This clone came up a few times. V is TRBV6-4 and J is TRBJ1-1, with D hard to call. The CDR3 contains 13 residues. Trimming took off 2 bases at V and 1 base at J, with 5 bases between the two ends. Germline V CDR1 and CDR2: MRHNA, SNTAGT. The CDR3 nucleotides read TGTGCCAGCAGTGACGGCCCGAACACTGAAGCTTTCTTT. Translating gives CASSDGPNTEAFF.

The table lists this clone with a few counts. The chain joins TRBV5-4 to TRBJ1-5, with TRBD1 matching over 8 bases. V was pared by 3 bases and J by 2 bases, with 7 bases of the junction left unmatched. CDR1 SGHNT and CDR2 YYREEE come from the germline V gene (reference sequence). CDR3 size: 16 residues. CDR3 sequence reads: CASSSDRVQGNQPQHF. CDR3 DNA: TGTGCCAGCAGCTCGGACAGGGTCCAGGGCAATCAGCCCCAGCATTTT.

This chain links TRBV7-2 with TRBJ2-3; D is undetermined. V gave up 3 bases and J gave up 4 bases, with 2 bases separating them. Germline-derived CDR1 and CDR2 are SGHTA and FQGNSA. This CDR3 region has 11 residues. This CDR3 reads CASSFADTQYF. The CDR3 DNA reads TGTGCCAGCAGCTTCGCAGATACGCAGTATTTT.

For the CDR3, the DNA is TGTGCCAGCAGTGAATTTGGCCCGACAGAAGGCTACACCTTC. Its protein product is CASSEFGPTEGYTF. This chain links TRBV6-1 with TRBJ1-2, with D maybe TRBD1 (5 bases). Trimming left V 2 bases short and J 8 bases short, with 15 bases between. Germline loops: CDR1 MNHNS, CDR2 SASEGT. The CDR3 is 14 amino acids.

As DNA, the CDR3 is TGTGCCAGCAGCTTGGATTTACAGGGAAGGTTGAACACTGAAGCTTTCTTT. This codes for CASSLDLQGRLNTEAFF. This sequence joins TRBV5-4 and TRBJ1-1; tentatively, D is TRBD1 (6 bases). Germline V gene sequence: CDR1 SGHNT, CDR2 YYREEE (reference sequence). CDR3 length: 17 residues. Trimming cost V 0 bases and J 0 bases, with 15 bases left between them. The full variable domain, completed using reference TRBV5-4 and TRBJ1-1, is ETGVTQSPTHLIKTRGQQVTLRCSSQSGHNTVSWYQQALGQGPQFIFQYYREEENGRGNFPPRFSGLQFPNYSSELNVNALELDDSALYLCASSLDLQGRLNTEAFFGQGTRLTVV.

The chain employs TRBV6-1 and TRBJ2-1, with TRBD2 identical over 7 bases. Per the germline V gene, CDR1 is MNHNS and CDR2 is SASEGT. Losses at the gene ends were 4 bases for V and 5 bases for J; bases not matched to a gene: 5. The CDR3 covers 14 residues. CDR3 nucleotide sequence: TGTGCCAGCAGTGCCTGGGGGGGGAACAATGAGCAGTTCTTC. Protein product: CASSAWGGNNEQFF.

This chain uses TRBV19 with TRBJ1-2; 8 nucleotides match TRBD1. This CDR3 is 13 amino acids long. The germline gives CDR1 LNHDA, CDR2 SQIVND (reference sequence). The V segment lost 6 bases and the J segment 5 bases; nucleotides outside the gene matches: 5. DNA of the CDR3: TGTGCCAGTAGAGAGACAGGGGAATATGGCTACACCTTC. Encoded protein: CASRETGEYGYTF.

The chain is built from TRBV15 and TRBJ2-3; D is ambiguous. Germline V gene sequence: CDR1 LNHNV, CDR2 YYDKDF (reference sequence). Trimming shortened V by 1 base and J by 1 base, and 15 bases separated the two germline ends. The CDR3 is 17 amino acids. The CDR3 loop is CATSRGMTRHGTDTQYF. The CDR3 DNA is TGTGCCACCAGCAGAGGGATGACCCGGCACGGCACAGATACGCAGTATTTT.

The CDR3 loop reads CASSHRQGWETEAFF. The CDR3 region has the DNA TGTGCCAGCAGCCATAGACAGGGTTGGGAAACTGAAGCTTTCTTT. V gene TRBV7-2 combines with J gene TRBJ1-1; 7 positions match TRBD1. The CDR3 spans 15 residues. Germline CDR1 and CDR2: SGHTA and FQGNSA. Trimming took 5 bases from V and 5 from J; bases not matched to a gene: 11.

This clone was seen a few times. The chain employs TRBV6-5 and TRBJ2-7; 13 bases map to TRBD2. Unmatched junction bases numbered 5, after V lost 4 bases and J lost 2 bases. The CDR3 covers 16 residues. Germline CDR1 MNHEY, CDR2 SVGAGI. CDR3 loop: CASSLTGTSGTYEQYF. CDR3 bases: TGTGCCAGCAGTTTAACCGGGACTAGCGGGACCTACGAGCAGTACTTC.

The chain's CDR3 is CASSYDSYNEQFF. The CDR3 nucleotides read TGCGCCAGCAGCTATGACAGTTACAATGAGCAGTTCTTC. This chain links TRBV5-1 with TRBJ2-1, with a tentative D call TRBD1 (5 bases). Trimming cost V 3 bases and J 4 bases, with 8 bases left between them. This CDR3 has 13 amino acids. In germline, CDR1 is SGHRS, CDR2 YFSETQ.

The rearrangement uses TRBV7-9 and TRBJ2-7; D perhaps matches TRBD2 (5 bases). CDR1 and CDR2 (germline): SEHNR, FQNEAQ (reference sequence). Trimming took 2 bases from V and 3 from J, leaving 11 bases between them. The CDR3 extends over 14 amino acids. CDR3 residues: CASSLIAGSYEQYF. CDR3 bases: TGTGCCAGCAGCTTAATCGCGGGCAGCTACGAGCAGTACTTC. Filled out from reference TRBV7-9 and TRBJ2-7, the complete variable domain reads DTGVSQNPRHKITKRGQNVTFRCDPISEHNRLYWYRQTLGQGPEFLTYFQNEAQLEKSRLLSDRFSAERPKGSFSTLEIQRTEQGDSAMYLCASSLIAGSYEQYFGPGTRLTVT.

J is TRBJ2-3 and V is TRBV6-1, with 10 bases lining up with TRBD2. The CDR3 loop spans 15 amino acids. Germline V lookup: CDR1 MNHNS, CDR2 SASEGT. The V gene end was trimmed by 7 bases and the J gene end by 3 bases; junction bases not matched to a gene: 7. The CDR3 spells CASNLSGRGTDTQYF. CDR3 in DNA: TGTGCCAGCAACCTAAGCGGGAGGGGGACAGATACGCAGTATTTT.

J is TRBJ1-6 and V is TRBV6-5; D may be TRBD1 (5 bases). The CDR3 contains 13 residues. In germline, CDR1 is MNHEY, CDR2 SVGAGI. Trimming pared 5 bases from V and 7 bases from J, leaving 9 bases between. CDR3 in amino acids: CASSGRGNSPLHF. The DNA of the CDR3 is TGTGCCAGCAGTGGGAGGGGAAATTCACCCCTCCACTTT.

V gene TRBV18 combines with J gene TRBJ1-4; D is perhaps TRBD1 (6 bases). CDR1 and CDR2 from the germline V gene are KGHSH and LQKENI. The CDR3 contains 15 residues. With 3 bases removed from V and 6 bases from J, the gap between germline ends came to 14 bases. The CDR3 spells CASSPYRVMDEKLFF. CDR3 DNA: TGTGCCAGCTCACCTTACAGGGTGATGGATGAAAAACTGTTTTTT.

The V call is TRBV4-1, the J call TRBJ1-4, with a weak D call TRBD1 (6 bases). Trimming took 1 base from V and 0 from J, leaving 27 bases between them. The germline V gene has CDR1 MGHRA and CDR2 YSYEKL. The CDR3 extends over 22 amino acids. In DNA form, the CDR3 reads TGCGCCAGCAGCCAAGGTACAGGGTATGGACGACCGTCAAGAACAACTAATGAAAAACTGTTTTTT. This sequence encodes CASSQGTGYGRPSRTTNEKLFF.

The J gene is TRBJ2-3, the V gene TRBV6-4, with D maybe TRBD2 (5 bases). CDR3 length: 13 residues. Germline-derived CDR1 and CDR2 are MRHNA and SNTAGT. V was trimmed by 4 bases and J by 5 bases, leaving 10 bases between them. CDR3 coding DNA: TGTGCCAGCAGTGGCCAACGGGGAGATACGCAGTATTTT. It encodes CASSGQRGDTQYF.